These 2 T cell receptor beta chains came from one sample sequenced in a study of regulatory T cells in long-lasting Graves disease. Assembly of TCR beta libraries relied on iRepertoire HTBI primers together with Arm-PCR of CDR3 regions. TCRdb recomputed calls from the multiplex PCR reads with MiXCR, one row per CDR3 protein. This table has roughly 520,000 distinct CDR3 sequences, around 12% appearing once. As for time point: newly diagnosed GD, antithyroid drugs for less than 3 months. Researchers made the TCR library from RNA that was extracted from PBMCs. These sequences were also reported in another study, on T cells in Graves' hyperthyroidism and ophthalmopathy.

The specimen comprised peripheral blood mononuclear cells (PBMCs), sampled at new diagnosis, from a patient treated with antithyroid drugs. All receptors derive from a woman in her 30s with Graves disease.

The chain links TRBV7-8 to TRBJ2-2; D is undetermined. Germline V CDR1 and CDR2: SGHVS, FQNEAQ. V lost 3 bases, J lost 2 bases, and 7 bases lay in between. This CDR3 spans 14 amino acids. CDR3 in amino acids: CASSFNTNTGELFF. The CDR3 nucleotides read TGTGCCAGCAGCTTTAACACTAACACCGGGGAGCTGTTTTTT.

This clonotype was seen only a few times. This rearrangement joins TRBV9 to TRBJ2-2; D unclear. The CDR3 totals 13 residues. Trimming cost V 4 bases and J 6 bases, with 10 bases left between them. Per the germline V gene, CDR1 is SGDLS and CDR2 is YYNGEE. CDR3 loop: CASSTTVAGELFF. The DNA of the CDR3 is TGTGCCAGCAGCACCACTGTCGCCGGGGAGCTGTTTTTT.